This T cell receptor (beta chain) appears in the sequencing data of a study of blood T cell repertoires in COVID-19. For the study at large: There were acute and convalescent COVID-19 samples, and they came from the United States, Italy and Spain. Nucleic acid was either cDNA or gDNA, and it came from T cells, B-cell-depleted T cells, or PBMCs.

In the original processing: Cell counts per sample came from amplifying reference gene primers. TCRdb keeps only in-frame clones here, not all; method: immunoSEQ multiplex PCR. For V, J and clone size, that table is used; D and trimming come from the DNA. The data show some 50,000 clones, with 75% to 95% seen just once and approximately 6% held by the top ten. CDR1 is SGHAT and CDR2 is FQNNGV in the germline V gene. Trimming took 5 bases from V and 0 from J, leaving 16 bases between them. The CDR3 loop spans 17 amino acids. The chain has TRBV11-2 and TRBJ1-4; D not resolved. This TCR was recovered from a man aged 40-50 years with acute or convalescent COVID-19. The sequenced sample consisted of peripheral blood. In DNA form, the CDR3 reads TGTGCCAGCAGCCCACACCTGAATCTCGCAACTAATGAAAAACTGTTTTTT. Translating it yields CASSPHLNLATNEKLFF.